The 18 T cell receptor beta chains below were found in one sample sequenced in a study of T cells in women clearing cervical HPV infection. Libraries were prepared by immunoSEQ multiplex PCR; TCRdb keeps only in-frame clonotypes and omits some of them. The specimen's table records 45,000 to 55,000 clones. Sequencing was done on a sample of blood buffy coat. These receptors were taken from a woman between 18 and 70 years old with a cervical HPV16 infection that either progressed to CIN3+ or cleared (not recorded which).

With regard to this clone: The read is 3 residues too short to cover the CDR3 end, so that end is filled in from the germline J gene. The J gene is TRBJ1-2, the V gene TRBV7-9; 7 bases are a match to TRBD1. CDR1 SEHNR and CDR2 FQNEAQ come from the germline V gene (reference sequence). Germline trimming cut 5 bases from V and 4 bases from J; bases unmatched to any gene: 10. CDR3 length: 15 amino acids. The covered CDR3 bases are TGTGCCAGCAGCAGGACGGGGACAGCCATCTATGGC. As protein: CASSRTGTAIYG. The full CDR3 protein reads CASSRTGTAIYGYTF.

Of note for this clone: The sequence runs out 3 residues before the end of the CDR3; the remainder is reconstructed from the germline J gene. The chain combines TRBV20-1 with TRBJ1-6, with D possibly being TRBD1 (5 bases). Germline V gene lookup returns CDR1 DFQATT and CDR2 SNEGSKA (reference sequence). V dropped 6 bases and J dropped 7 bases, with 16 bases sitting between them. The CDR3 loop spans 14 amino acids. The CDR3 loop is CSAGQGAGNSPLHF. CDR3 DNA (partial): TGCAGTGCCGGCCAGGGCGCGGGGAATTCACCC.

To note about this clone: The read terminates 3 residues before the CDR3 end, so the remaining end is supplied by the germline J gene. The chain links TRBV4-1 to TRBJ2-3; 14 nucleotides line up with TRBD2. With 0 bases clipped from V and 3 bases from J, the junction kept 5 bases outside the gene matches. The V gene's germline CDR1 is MGHRA and CDR2 YSYEKL. This CDR3 spans 18 amino acids. Incomplete CDR3 DNA: TGCGCCAGCAGCCAAGAGGGACTAGCGGGAGCCCCAACAGATACG. Encoded protein: CASSQEGLAGAPTDT. The CDR3 in full is CASSQEGLAGAPTDTQYF.

In regard to this clone: The CDR3 goes on 3 residues after the read ends, and that part is filled in from the germline J gene. The gene calls are TRBV20-1 and TRBJ1-2, with 9 bases identical to TRBD1. Germline lookup yields CDR1 DFQATT and CDR2 SNEGSKA (reference sequence). This CDR3 spans 13 amino acids. CDR3 protein: CSASRQGVEGYTF. CDR3 DNA (partial): TGCAGTGCTAGTAGACAGGGGGTAGAGGGC.

As regards this clone: The DNA ends 3 residues before the CDR3 does, and the rest of the CDR3 is filled in from the germline J gene. This sequence joins TRBV7-2 and TRBJ2-7; 9 bases are a match to TRBD1. Germline lookup yields CDR1 SGHTA and CDR2 FQGNSA. This CDR3 comprises 15 residues. J lost 4 bases, V lost 4 bases, and 8 bases had no gene match. This CDR3 reads CASSSIQGALYEQYF. The sequenced part of the CDR3 DNA is TGTGCCAGCAGCTCAATACAGGGGGCGTTGTACGAG.

As regards this clone: The read gets to within 3 residues of the CDR3 end, and the germline J gene fills in the rest. The rearrangement joins TRBV7-2 to TRBJ1-5; D is perhaps TRBD1 (6 bases). V was trimmed by 6 bases and J by 8 bases, leaving 20 bases between them. Germline assignment: CDR1 SGHTA and CDR2 FQGNSA. The CDR3 is 15 residues long. This chain's CDR3 is CASSQNGQPKEPQHF. Incomplete CDR3 DNA: TGTGCCAGCAGTCAAAATGGACAGCCCAAAGAGCCC.

The CDR3 spells CATSLWGGLSTYEQYF. CDR3 bases read: TGTGCCACCTCGCTATGGGGGGGGCTCAGTACCTACGAG. The gene calls are TRBV19 and TRBJ2-7; D may be TRBD2 (7 bases). The read terminates 3 residues before the CDR3 end, so the remaining end is supplied by the germline J gene. Trimming took 10 bases from V and 2 from J, leaving 24 bases between them. Germline lookup yields CDR1 LNHDA and CDR2 SQIVND (reference sequence). This CDR3 spans 16 amino acids. The complete variable domain, with remaining parts taken from reference TRBV19 and TRBJ2-7, reads DGGITQSPKYLFRKEGQNVTLSCEQNLNHDAMYWYRQDPGQGLRLIYYSQIVNDFQKGDIAEGYSVSREKKESFPLTVTSAQKNPTAFYLCATSLWGGLSTYEQYFGPGTRLTVT.

The CDR3 sequence is CASQSSDTPNEQFF. Incomplete CDR3 DNA: TGTGCCAGCCAAAGTAGCGATACTCCGAATGAG. The J gene is TRBJ2-1, the V gene TRBV6-2 or TRBV6-3, with D possibly matching TRBD2 (5 bases). The missing CDR3 end, 3 residues past where the read stops, is filled in from the germline J gene. The CDR3 is 14 residues long. CDR1 is MNHEY, CDR2 SVGEGT, per germline. V lost 8 bases to trimming and J lost 7 bases, with 18 bases between them.

To note about this clone: The DNA ends 3 residues before the CDR3 does, and the rest of the CDR3 is filled in from the germline J gene. The J gene is TRBJ2-2, the V gene TRBV30; tentatively, D is TRBD2 (5 bases). Germline V gene sequence: CDR1 GTSNPN, CDR2 SVGIG (reference sequence). CDR3 length equals 16 residues. Trimming shortened V by 2 bases and J by 6 bases, and 19 bases separated the two germline ends. CDR3 in amino acids: CAWSSATGFGPGELFF. Partial CDR3 DNA: TGTGCCTGGAGTAGCGCTACGGGGTTTGGACCCGGGGAG.

For this clone: From the germline J gene comes the end of the CDR3, since the read stops 3 residues before it. The V call is TRBV19, the J call TRBJ2-6; 9 nucleotides match TRBD1. Looked up from germline, CDR1 is LNHDA and CDR2 is SQIVND (reference sequence). V gave up 4 bases and J gave up 0 bases; unmatched junction bases: 4. This CDR3 has 17 residues. The CDR3 here is CASSRTGEFSGANVLTF. CDR3 DNA, as far as it was read: TGTGCCAGTAGTAGGACAGGGGAGTTCTCTGGGGCCAACGTC. Variable domain in full (rest from reference TRBV19 and TRBJ2-6): DGGITQSPKYLFRKEGQNVTLSCEQNLNHDAMYWYRQDPGQGLRLIYYSQIVNDFQKGDIAEGYSVSREKKESFPLTVTSAQKNPTAFYLCASSRTGEFSGANVLTFGAGSRLTVL.

For this clone: The read terminates 3 residues before the CDR3 end, so the remaining end is supplied by the germline J gene. The V and J genes are TRBV19 and TRBJ1-4, with D possibly being TRBD1 (5 bases). This CDR3 contains 14 residues. CDR1 and CDR2 from the germline V gene are LNHDA and SQIVND (reference sequence). The CDR3 is CASSTQGLLRGLFF. CDR3 DNA (partial): TGTGCCAGTAGTACCCAGGGTTTATTACGAGGA.

Details on this clone: The CDR3 end is not reached by the read, which stops 3 residues before it; the germline J gene fills it in. The chain carries TRBV11-2 and TRBJ2-7; D may be TRBD1 (6 bases). The V end lost 1 base, the J end lost 4 bases, and 8 bases lay between the germline ends. Germline V gene sequence: CDR1 SGHAT, CDR2 FQNNGV. The CDR3 covers 13 residues. CDR3 bases read: TGTGCCAGCAGCTTAGGGACAGCTTACGAG. The encoded protein is CASSLGTAYE. The full-length CDR3 reads as CASSLGTAYEQYF. Full variable domain (missing parts from reference TRBV11-2 and TRBJ2-7): EAGVAQSPRYKIIEKRQSVAFWCNPISGHATLYWYQQILGQGPKLLIQFQNNGVVDDSQLPKDRFSAERLKGVDSTLKIQPAKLEDSAVYLCASSLGTAYEQYFGPGTRLTVT.

For this clone: The read ends 3 residues before the CDR3 terminus; that terminus is restored from the germline J gene. The genes are TRBV19 and TRBJ2-1, with 10 bases identical to TRBD2. Germline assignment: CDR1 LNHDA and CDR2 SQIVND (reference sequence). The CDR3 sequence is 15 residues long. After removal of 7 bases from V and 8 bases from J, the junction contained 11 bases not matched to a gene. This CDR3 is CASTLGLAGVYEQFF. Partial CDR3 DNA: TGTGCCAGTACCCTAGGGCTAGCGGGAGTATATGAG.

A remark on this clone: The read halts 3 residues ahead of the CDR3 end, with the missing end drawn from the germline J gene. This rearrangement joins TRBV30 to TRBJ1-5; TRBD1 aligns across 7 bases. V gave up 2 bases and J gave up 3 bases; unmatched junction bases: 4. Germline V CDR1 and CDR2: GTSNPN, SVGIG (reference sequence). This CDR3 comprises 14 residues. The CDR3 DNA, read in part, is TGTGCCTGGAGTTCGGGACAGTTCAATCAGCCC. It encodes CAWSSGQFNQP. The whole CDR3 sequence reads CAWSSGQFNQPQHF. The variable domain in full, completed from reference TRBV30 and TRBJ1-5, reads SQTIHQWPATLVQPVGSPLSLECTVEGTSNPNLYWYRQAAGRGLQLLFYSVGIGQISSEVPQNLSASRPQDRQFILSSKKLLLSDSGFYLCAWSSGQFNQPQHFGDGTRLSIL.

About this clone: The read stops 3 residues short of the end of the CDR3; the missing end is completed from the germline J gene. The rearrangement joins TRBV19 to TRBJ1-4, with 11 bases lining up with TRBD1. The CDR3 is 18 amino acids. The V segment lost 6 bases and the J segment 2 bases; nucleotides outside the gene matches: 11. Germline V gene sequence: CDR1 LNHDA, CDR2 SQIVND (reference sequence). The CDR3 loop reads CASSRRPGTGGTNEKLFF. CDR3 bases read: TGTGCCAGTAGCCGCCGGCCGGGGACAGGGGGTACTAATGAAAAA.

Note on this clone: The read gets to within 3 residues of the CDR3 end, and the germline J gene fills in the rest. The chain combines TRBV5-6 with TRBJ2-1; D tentatively fits TRBD1 or TRBD2 (5 bases each). This CDR3 region has 13 residues. Trimming took 0 bases from V and 6 from J, leaving 7 bases between them. Germline V gene sequence: CDR1 SGHDT, CDR2 YYEEEE. The DNA read from the CDR3 is TGTGCCAGCAGCTTGGTGAGGGGCAATGAG. Protein product: CASSLVRGNE. The full CDR3 protein reads CASSLVRGNEQFF. Variable domain in full (rest from reference TRBV5-6 and TRBJ2-1): DAGVTQSPTHLIKTRGQQVTLRCSPKSGHDTVSWYQQALGQGPQFIFQYYEEEERQRGNFPDRFSGHQFPNYSSELNVNALLLGDSALYLCASSLVRGNEQFFGPGTRLTVL.

Note on this clone: Read coverage stops 3 residues before the CDR3 terminus; the germline J gene supplies the remainder. The chain couples TRBV5-1 to TRBJ2-2; no reliable D call. The V gene lost 0 bases and the J gene lost 1 base, with 4 bases spanning the gap. This CDR3 has 14 amino acids. Per the germline V gene, CDR1 is SGHRS and CDR2 is YFSETQ. The sequenced part of the CDR3 DNA is TGCGCCAGCAGCTTGGTACTGAACACCGGGGAG. This encodes CASSLVLNTGE. The complete CDR3 sequence is CASSLVLNTGELFF.

Turning to this clone: The read halts 3 residues ahead of the CDR3 end, with the missing end drawn from the germline J gene. The chain uses TRBV20-1 and TRBJ2-7, with 10 bases lining up with TRBD2. The CDR3 spans 13 residues. Trimming at V came to 5 bases and at J to 6 bases, leaving 7 bases not matched to a gene. Germline CDR1 and CDR2: DFQATT and SNEGSKA (reference sequence). The CDR3 loop reads CSASYLAGGEQYF. CDR3 DNA, as far as it was read: TGCAGTGCTTCTTACTTAGCGGGAGGCGAG.